The T cell receptor (beta chain) described here comes from a study of blood T cell repertoires in COVID-19. The overall study: Samples taken during acute and convalescent COVID-19 were collected in the United States, Italy and Spain.

Germline V lookup: CDR1 LGHNA, CDR2 YSLEER. The CDR3 runs to 15 residues. V lost 0 bases and J 5 bases, leaving 10 bases between the germline ends. In the original workflow: Reference gene primer amplification gave estimated nucleated cell counts. Sequencing was performed with immunoSEQ multiplex PCR; in TCRdb, only in-frame clones are kept and a portion is missing. The DNA was the basis for D and trimming; V, J and clone size are from that table. The sample has a few hundred thousand clones, 90% seen once. The cohort comprised adults aged about 18 to 90 years residing in approximately 22 US areas. The receptor comes from a man aged 30 to 39 who had been exposed to COVID-19. This rearrangement joins TRBV4-3 to TRBJ2-2; D may be TRBD1 (5 bases). Sequenced: PBMCs or T cells enriched from blood (not recorded which). The CDR3: CASSQEAGPTGELFF. The CDR3 DNA is TGCGCCAGCAGCCAAGAGGCAGGGCCGACCGGGGAGCTGTTTTTT.